The 25 T cell receptor beta chains in this list originate from one sample, sequenced in a study of cytomegalovirus exposure and HLA in healthy donors. The primer mix had 60 Vbeta and 13 Jbeta primers. Clones were sequenced by immunoSEQ multiplex PCR, and TCRdb holds only the in-frame ones, with some missing. The data hold 100,000 or so clones, with about three quarters observed a single time. The sample was PBMCs. These receptors originate from a woman aged 40-49 years in good health and CMV-seropositive.

This chain uses TRBV5-1 with TRBJ1-1, with 9 positions matching TRBD1. This CDR3 is built from 15 residues. From germline, CDR1 is SGHRS and CDR2 YFSETQ. The junction had 6 bases not matched to a gene; V was cut back by 3 bases and J by 3 bases. The CDR3 protein is CASSWRTGDYTEAFF. CDR3 DNA: TGCGCCAGCAGCTGGAGGACAGGGGATTACACTGAAGCTTTCTTT.

The chain uses TRBV10-1 and TRBJ2-3; 8 bases map to TRBD1. Per the germline V gene, CDR1 is WNHNN and CDR2 is SYGVQD (reference sequence). V dropped 0 bases and J dropped 5; count of bases not matched to a gene: 4. The CDR3 covers 15 residues. The CDR3, as DNA: TGCGCCAGCAGTGAGTCACAGGGGGAGATAGATACGCAGTATTTT. Translation gives CASSESQGEIDTQYF.

This clone was found a few times. The chain joins TRBV6-1 to TRBJ2-1; 11 bases map to TRBD2. The CDR3 consists of 16 residues. After removal of 4 bases from V and 4 bases from J, the junction contained 6 bases not matched to a gene. CDR1 MNHNS and CDR2 SASEGT come from the germline V gene. The CDR3 here is CASSGGTSGIYNEQFF. The CDR3 region has the DNA TGTGCCAGCAGTGGCGGGACTAGCGGAATATACAATGAGCAGTTCTTC.

The gene calls are TRBV7-6 and TRBJ2-3; 11 bases match TRBD2. CDR3 length: 16 amino acids. Germline V lookup: CDR1 SGHVS, CDR2 FNYEAQ. V lost 5 bases to trimming and J lost 2 bases; unmatched junction nucleotides: 6. The CDR3 coding sequence is TGTGCCAGCAGCAGATGGACTAGCGGGTACACAGATACGCAGTATTTT. It yields the protein CASSRWTSGYTDTQYF. Supplemented by reference TRBV7-6 and TRBJ2-3, the full variable domain reads GAGVSQSPRYKVTKRGQDVALRCDPISGHVSLYWYRQALGQGPEFLTYFNYEAQQDKSGLPNDRFSAERPEGSISTLTIQRTEQRDSAMYRCASSRWTSGYTDTQYFGPGTRLTVL.

This clone was detected only once. The rearrangement uses TRBV7-9 and TRBJ1-2; 7 bases line up with TRBD1. The V gene's germline CDR1 is SEHNR and CDR2 FQNEAQ (reference sequence). The length of the CDR3 is 14 residues. J lost 3 bases, V lost 5 bases, and 6 bases had no gene match. The CDR3 nucleotides read TGTGCCAGCAGCAGCCGGGACAGAGACTATGGCTACACCTTC. It specifies CASSSRDRDYGYTF.

This clone was recorded only once. The V call is TRBV5-4, the J call TRBJ2-3, with 9 bases fitting TRBD2. In germline, CDR1 is SGHNT, CDR2 YYREEE (reference sequence). The V and J ends lost 4 bases and 0 bases, in that order; junction bases with no gene match: 3. The CDR3 is 15 amino acids. The CDR3 spells CASSTTSGSTDTQYF. The CDR3 nucleotides read TGTGCCAGCAGCACAACTAGCGGGAGCACAGATACGCAGTATTTT.

This clone was seen more than once but under ten times. This sequence joins TRBV7-3 and TRBJ2-1; 9 bases agree with TRBD2. The CDR3 covers 16 residues. V gave up 2 bases and J gave up 9 bases; unmatched junction bases: 11. Germline lookup yields CDR1 SGHTA and CDR2 FQGTGA. The CDR3 protein is CASSLSAGGPGSEQFF. In DNA form, the CDR3 reads TGTGCCAGCAGCTTATCGGCGGGAGGGCCAGGGAGTGAGCAGTTCTTC.

This clone has a single count. The gene calls are TRBV10-3 and TRBJ2-2; D perhaps matches TRBD1 (5 bases). The V end was cut by 7 bases, the J end by 0 bases, with 15 bases between. The CDR3 runs to 16 residues. Germline lookup yields CDR1 ENHRY and CDR2 SYGVKD. CDR3 amino acids: CAIKGSGSSNTGELFF. Written as DNA, the CDR3 is TGTGCCATCAAGGGCTCAGGGTCCTCGAACACCGGGGAGCTGTTTTTT.

This CDR3 reads CASSQFAGLSYEQYF. The DNA for the CDR3 is TGCGCCAGCAGCCAATTTGCGGGACTGTCCTACGAGCAGTACTTC. V is TRBV4-1 and J is TRBJ2-5; TRBD2 is a possible D gene (6 bases). The J call may be mistaken, given a closer DNA end match to TRBJ2-7. CDR1 is MGHRA, CDR2 YSYEKL, per germline. The CDR3 has 15 amino acids.

The V call is TRBV6-6, the J call TRBJ2-7; a weak D match, TRBD1 (5 bases). CDR1 is MNHNY and CDR2 is SVGAGI in the germline V gene (reference sequence). The germline V and J ends were trimmed by 5 bases and 0 bases, with 14 bases remaining between them. The CDR3 contains 15 residues. The DNA of the CDR3 is TGTGCCAGCAGTGCCTTAGCAGGGAACTCCTACGAGCAGTACTTC. It codes for CASSALAGNSYEQYF.

Comments on this clone: An end of the junction does not agree with germline; a read error may underlie this. V usage is TRBV7-9 and J usage is TRBJ1-1; D not certain. The germline V gene has CDR1 SEHNR and CDR2 FQNEAQ (reference sequence). The CDR3 has 13 residues. The DNA for the CDR3 is TGTTCCAGCAGTTACCCACAGAACACTGAAGCTTTCTTT. Its translation is CSSSYPQNTEAFF.

The chain links TRBV2 to TRBJ2-7; 7 nucleotides match TRBD2. The length of the CDR3 is 12 residues. V gave up 4 bases and J gave up 5 bases; unmatched junction bases: 2. Per the germline V gene, CDR1 is SNHLY and CDR2 is FYNNEI. For the CDR3, the DNA is TGTGCCAGCAGTGTGGGAGGGGACGAGCAGTACTTC. Encoded protein: CASSVGGDEQYF.

The rearrangement uses TRBV5-1 and TRBJ1-2; no firm D call. V shed 1 base and J shed 8 bases, with 21 bases lying between them. There are 16 residues in the CDR3. The V gene's germline CDR1 is SGHRS and CDR2 YFSETQ. The CDR3 loop is CASSLTLTDPRLGYTF. CDR3 nucleotides: TGCGCCAGCAGCTTGACCTTAACGGATCCCCGACTCGGCTACACCTTC.

The chain uses TRBV29-1 and TRBJ2-3; 7 bases line up with TRBD1. The trim removed 4 bases at V and 3 bases at J, leaving 4 bases unmatched. The CDR3 contains 13 residues. Germline V gene sequence: CDR1 SQVTM, CDR2 ANQGSEA. The CDR3 DNA follows: TGCAGCGTTGTAGGGGGCGTAACAGATACGCAGTATTTT. It encodes CSVVGGVTDTQYF.

The chain links TRBV7-2 to TRBJ1-1, with 7 bases lining up with TRBD1. V lost 5 bases and J lost 0; bases outside the gene matches: 6. Germline lookup yields CDR1 SGHTA and CDR2 FQGNSA. CDR3 size: 15 residues. The CDR3 is CASSLRTGMNTEAFF. CDR3 sequence (DNA): TGTGCCAGCAGCCTACGGACAGGTATGAACACTGAAGCTTTCTTT.

This clone came up once. This chain links TRBV9 with TRBJ2-3; possible D gene TRBD1, 5 bases. The CDR3 is 13 residues long. Germline assignment: CDR1 SGDLS and CDR2 YYNGEE. Trimming removed 0 bases from V and 4 bases from J, with 6 bases in between. CDR3 bases: TGTGCCAGCAGCGTAGTAGGGGCAGATACGCAGTATTTT. Its translation is CASSVVGADTQYF.

This clone was observed a single time. The V call is TRBV7-3, the J call TRBJ2-3; 7 bases fit TRBD2. Per the germline V gene, CDR1 is SGHTA and CDR2 is FQGTGA. Unmatched junction bases numbered 8, after V lost 5 bases and J lost 9 bases. This CDR3 has 13 amino acids. CDR3 in DNA: TGTGCCAGCAGCCCCCGGGAGGAGAAGACGCAGTATTTT. Translation gives CASSPREEKTQYF.

The chain uses TRBV5-4 and TRBJ2-5, with D perhaps TRBD2 (5 bases). Looked up from germline, CDR1 is SGHNT and CDR2 is YYREEE (reference sequence). The CDR3 extends over 14 amino acids. V was cut by 5 bases and J by 4 bases, with 15 bases left in between. The DNA of the CDR3 is TGTGCCAGCAGTTGGACGGGGTCCAGAGAGACCCAGTACTTC. As protein: CASSWTGSRETQYF.

The V and J genes are TRBV10-3 and TRBJ1-2, with TRBD1 matching 7 bases. V trimming: 3 bases; J trimming: 8 bases; junction bases outside the gene matches: 3. Germline V gene lookup returns CDR1 ENHRY and CDR2 SYGVKD. The CDR3 consists of 12 residues. This chain's CDR3 is CAISDRGDGYTF. The CDR3 region has the DNA TGTGCCATCAGTGACAGGGGGGACGGCTACACCTTC.

The chain is built from TRBV7-2 and TRBJ2-5; the match to TRBD2 covers 7 bases. The J call is uncertain, as TRBJ2-7 better fits the DNA end. The CDR3 contains 14 residues. Germline loops: CDR1 SGHTA, CDR2 FQGNSA. The CDR3 sequence: CASSLAGGSYEQYF. For the CDR3, the DNA is TGTGCCAGCAGCTTAGCGGGAGGGTCGTACGAGCAGTACTTC.

The chain links TRBV4-3 to TRBJ1-2, with 11 nucleotides matching TRBD1. CDR3 length equals 18 residues. V shed 0 bases and J 3 bases; nucleotides not matched to a gene: 9. In germline, CDR1 is LGHNA, CDR2 YSLEER. The CDR3 DNA sequence: TGCGCCAGCAGCCAAGATGGGGGGACAGGGGGATTGTACTATGGCTACACCTTC. Encoded protein: CASSQDGGTGGLYYGYTF.

This clone is a singleton in its sample. The chain joins TRBV18 to TRBJ2-2, with D tentatively TRBD1 (6 bases). V lost 1 base to trimming and J lost 0 bases, with 9 bases between them. Germline CDR1 KGHSH, CDR2 LQKENI. This CDR3 spans 16 amino acids. Written as DNA, the CDR3 is TGTGCCAGCTCACCACGGGCAGGGGCGAACACCGGGGAGCTGTTTTTT. Translation: CASSPRAGANTGELFF. Complete variable domain (other parts from reference TRBV18 and TRBJ2-2): NAGVMQNPRHLVRRRGQEARLRCSPMKGHSHVYWYRQLPEEGLKFMVYLQKENIIDESGMPKERFSAEFPKEGPSILRIQQVVRGDSAAYFCASSPRAGANTGELFFGEGSRLTVL.

This clone was observed a handful of times. The chain uses TRBV25-1 and TRBJ1-1; a weak D match, TRBD1 (6 bases). Germline lookup yields CDR1 MGHDK and CDR2 SYGVNS. The CDR3 spans 15 residues. Trimming shortened V by 7 bases and J by 0 bases, and 15 bases separated the two germline ends. The CDR3 here is CASINRDEMNTEAFF. CDR3 coding DNA: TGTGCCAGCATTAACAGGGATGAAATGAACACTGAAGCTTTCTTT.

The chain carries TRBV6-1 and TRBJ2-7; 8 positions agree with TRBD1. This CDR3 contains 15 residues. V was clipped by 6 bases and J by 6 bases; unmatched bases: 13. Germline V gives CDR1 MNHNS, CDR2 SASEGT. CDR3 amino acids: CASSIAGQGGSEQYF. The CDR3 DNA is TGTGCCAGCAGCATCGCCGGACAGGGAGGCTCCGAGCAGTACTTC.

Regarding this clone: Other nucleotide sequences from this sample produce the same CDR3. The chain combines TRBV7-2 with TRBJ2-3; D is unresolved. V was clipped by 5 bases and J by 2 bases, with 5 bases between them. Germline assignment: CDR1 SGHTA and CDR2 FQGNSA. The CDR3 has 12 residues. The chain's CDR3 is CASSLYTDTQYF. CDR3 bases: TGTGCCAGCAGCCTCTACACAGATACGCAGTATTTT.